This T cell receptor (beta chain) was sequenced during a study of technical replicates of blood from a few donors. Germline lookup yields CDR1 MGHRA and CDR2 YSYEKL. V was pared by 4 bases and J by 2 bases, with 11 bases between. CDR3 length: 14 amino acids. Sequencing used immunoSEQ multiplex PCR; TCRdb keeps in-frame clones, though not all of them. This table holds around 62,000 clones, 95% to 98% found once. The sample comprised T cells isolated from PBMCs. This TCR was recovered from a human donor in good health. V and J are TRBV4-1 and TRBJ1-1; a weak D match, TRBD1 (6 bases). The CDR3 nucleotides read TGCGCCAGCAGCCCAGGGGTCTTAAACACTGAAGCTTTCTTT. The encoded protein is CASSPGVLNTEAFF.